The 29 T cell receptor beta chains below come from one sample, sequenced in a study of blood T cell repertoires in COVID-19 (dated by TCRdb to 2018 to 2020). Library generation was performed with the immunoSEQ multiplex PCR assay. TCRdb took over this immuneACCESS table, retaining in-frame rearrangements with V and J assigned. Such tables are incomplete; in checked studies, under half of the missing clones stem from an unresolved V gene, and the remainder is unexplained. The sample includes about 120,000 clones, with 90% observed a single time. The ten largest account for 3.8% of the sample. Sequenced material: peripheral blood. These receptors came from an older woman with COVID-19, enrolled during active disease.

The V gene is TRBV6-2 or TRBV6-3, the J gene TRBJ2-5; a weak D match, TRBD1 (5 bases). The CDR3 runs 18 residues. From germline, CDR1 is MNHEY and CDR2 SVGEGT. Trimming removed 6 bases from V and 2 bases from J, with 25 bases in between. The DNA for the CDR3 is TGTGCCAGCAGCCACCCTGGTCCTGGGGCGAGGCGGCAAGAGACCCAGTACTTC. Its protein is CASSHPGPGARRQETQYF.

The rearrangement links TRBV6-5 to TRBJ1-2, with 11 bases identical to TRBD1. The ends lost 7 bases at V and 7 bases at J; junction bases unmatched: 8. Germline V gene data show CDR1 as MNHEY and CDR2 as SVGAGI. The CDR3 spans 14 residues. The CDR3 protein is CASTDRGRRGGYTF. CDR3 DNA sequence: TGTGCCAGCACGGACAGGGGGCGCAGGGGTGGCTACACCTTC.

The V call is TRBV9, the J call TRBJ2-2; 9 positions match TRBD2. The germline V gene encodes CDR1 SGDLS and CDR2 YYNGEE. This CDR3 spans 17 amino acids. The V and J ends lost 4 bases and 1 base, in that order; junction bases with no gene match: 8. The CDR3 DNA sequence: TGTGCCAGCAGCTCCCGCGCTAGCGGGGTGAACACCGGGGAGCTGTTTTTT. Its protein product is CASSSRASGVNTGELFF.

This clone was counted once. This chain joins TRBV27 and TRBJ2-1, with 14 bases identical to TRBD2. CDR1 and CDR2 (germline): MNHEY, SMNVEV (reference sequence). The V segment lost 3 bases and the J segment 6 bases; nucleotides outside the gene matches: 1. The CDR3 spans 15 residues. This chain's CDR3 is CASSLTSGGANEQFF. CDR3 nucleotides: TGTGCCAGCAGTTTGACTAGCGGGGGGGCCAATGAGCAGTTCTTC.

This chain connects TRBV14 to TRBJ1-5; tentatively, D is TRBD1 (6 bases). Germline lookup yields CDR1 SGHDN and CDR2 FVKESK. This CDR3 is 14 amino acids long. The V end lost 8 bases, the J end lost 2 bases, and 13 bases lay between the germline ends. Here the CDR3 DNA reads TGTGCCAGCTGGTATCCAGGGGGCAATCAGCCCCAGCATTTT. Its protein product is CASWYPGGNQPQHF.

The chain joins TRBV20-1 to TRBJ2-1, with D possibly being TRBD2 (6 bases). The CDR3 has 11 residues. Germline V gene sequence: CDR1 DFQATT, CDR2 SNEGSKA (reference sequence). V dropped 6 bases and J dropped 9 bases, with 12 bases sitting between them. CDR3 loop: CSATRGTEQFF. CDR3 DNA: TGCAGTGCCACCCGGGGGACTGAGCAGTTCTTC.

This chain joins TRBV10-3 and TRBJ1-5, with D maybe TRBD1 (5 bases). Germline V gene lookup returns CDR1 ENHRY and CDR2 SYGVKD. The CDR3 totals 13 residues. The V end was cut by 5 bases, the J end by 5 bases, with 10 bases between. The CDR3 DNA follows: TGTGCCATCAGTTCCAGGGCGGATCAGCCCCAGCATTTT. Amino acid sequence: CAISSRADQPQHF.

The chain employs TRBV7-9 and TRBJ2-7; 7 nucleotides match TRBD1. The CDR3 covers 13 residues. Losses at the gene ends were 5 bases for V and 9 bases for J; bases not matched to a gene: 10. Germline CDR1 SEHNR, CDR2 FQNEAQ (reference sequence). The CDR3 nucleotides read TGTGCCAGCAGCATCCGGGACAGTACGAGGCAGTACTTC. This sequence encodes CASSIRDSTRQYF.

This rearrangement joins TRBV5-5 to TRBJ2-6, with TRBD1 matching 7 bases. The germline gives CDR1 SGHKS, CDR2 YYEKEE (reference sequence). Unmatched junction bases numbered 10, after V lost 0 bases and J lost 1 base. This CDR3 is 19 amino acids long. The CDR3 coding sequence is TGTGCCAGCAGCTTGGGGTTCCGGGGACAGTTGTCTGGGGCCAACGTCCTGACTTTC. It specifies CASSLGFRGQLSGANVLTF.

This sequence joins TRBV6-6 and TRBJ1-2, with 12 nucleotides matching TRBD1. The V gene's germline CDR1 is MNHNY and CDR2 SVGAGI (reference sequence). V was clipped by 5 bases and J by 7 bases; unmatched bases: 5. The CDR3 is made up of 14 amino acids. CDR3 sequence: CASSPGQGAGGYTF. The CDR3 DNA reads as TGTGCCAGCAGTCCGGGACAGGGGGCAGGTGGCTACACCTTC.

CDR3 DNA: TGTGCCAGCAGCCCAAGCCCTAGCGGGGGCCGGGGGACCGGGGAGCTGTTTTTT. Translation gives CASSPSPSGGRGTGELFF. The chain couples TRBV7-8 to TRBJ2-2; 10 bases map to TRBD2. With V trimmed by 5 bases and J by 5 bases, 14 bases remained unmatched. CDR1 and CDR2 (germline): SGHVS, FQNEAQ. The CDR3 contains 18 residues.

This clone was detected a few times. The V and J genes are TRBV5-1 and TRBJ2-1; 7 positions agree with TRBD1. Germline V gene sequence: CDR1 SGHRS, CDR2 YFSETQ. This CDR3 region has 16 residues. The trim removed 1 base at V and 4 bases at J, leaving 8 bases unmatched. The CDR3 nucleotides are TGCGCCAGCAGCTTGAGAGTAGGGACAGAGTACAATGAGCAGTTCTTC. This codes for CASSLRVGTEYNEQFF.

The V gene is TRBV5-1, the J gene TRBJ2-3; weak D call: TRBD2 (5 bases). CDR1 is SGHRS and CDR2 is YFSETQ in the germline V gene. The CDR3 loop spans 14 amino acids. Trimming took 4 bases from V and 6 from J, leaving 15 bases between them. CDR3 nucleotides: TGCGCCAGCAGCGTCGGGAAGATCGGCGATACGCAGTATTTT. Its translation: CASSVGKIGDTQYF.

The genes are TRBV7-2 and TRBJ2-3, with 10 bases fitting TRBD2. This CDR3 spans 16 amino acids. CDR1 and CDR2 from the germline V gene are SGHTA and FQGNSA. V trimming: 5 bases; J trimming: 1 base; junction bases outside the gene matches: 6. Here the CDR3 DNA reads TGTGCCAGCAGCACCAGAGGGACTAGCGGCACAGATACGCAGTATTTT. Protein: CASSTRGTSGTDTQYF.

The sample holds one count of this clone. This CDR3 is also generated by other DNA sequences in the sample. The rearrangement joins TRBV6-5 to TRBJ1-1, with 8 bases fitting TRBD1. V lost 2 bases to trimming and J lost 1 base; unmatched junction nucleotides: 3. The V gene's germline CDR1 is MNHEY and CDR2 SVGAGI. This CDR3 is 15 amino acids long. CDR3 amino acids: CASSYPGTGNTEAFF. The CDR3 DNA follows: TGTGCCAGCAGTTACCCCGGGACAGGGAACACTGAAGCTTTCTTT.

This clone was observed once. The rearrangement uses TRBV5-1 and TRBJ2-7; TRBD2 aligns across 15 bases. CDR1 is SGHRS, CDR2 YFSETQ, per germline. The V and J ends lost 4 bases and 0 bases, in that order; junction bases with no gene match: 11. The CDR3 spans 19 residues. In DNA, the CDR3 is TGCGCCAGCAGCCCCTGGCTGGGGACTAGCGGGGGGCTCTCCTACGAGCAGTACTTC. It yields the protein CASSPWLGTSGGLSYEQYF.

The chain recombines TRBV2 with TRBJ2-7, with 9 nucleotides matching TRBD2. Looked up from germline, CDR1 is SNHLY and CDR2 is FYNNEI. The V gene end was trimmed by 5 bases and the J gene end by 2 bases; junction bases not matched to a gene: 7. This CDR3 is built from 15 residues. As DNA, the CDR3 is TGTGCCAGCAGTCTAGGGGCTAGCGGGGCCTACGAGCAGTACTTC. Protein sequence: CASSLGASGAYEQYF. The whole variable domain, filled in from reference TRBV2 and TRBJ2-7, reads EPEVTQTPSHQVTQMGQEVILRCVPISNHLYFYWYRQILGQKVEFLVSFYNNEISEKSEIFDDQFSVERPDGSNFTLKIRSTKLEDSAMYFCASSLGASGAYEQYFGPGTRLTVT.

J is TRBJ1-1 and V is TRBV7-9; perhaps TRBD1 as D (6 bases). The V end lost 6 bases, the J end lost 5 bases, and 10 bases lay between the germline ends. Per the germline V gene, CDR1 is SEHNR and CDR2 is FQNEAQ (reference sequence). The CDR3 loop spans 12 amino acids. DNA for the CDR3: TGTGCCAGCAGGGGCAGGGGAACTGAAGCTTTCTTT. Residues: CASRGRGTEAFF.

The chain's CDR3 is CASSATSGGPYTGELFF. CDR3 bases: TGTGCCAGCAGCGCCACTAGCGGGGGGCCTTACACCGGGGAGCTGTTTTTT. V gene TRBV7-2 combines with J gene TRBJ2-2; 12 bases line up with TRBD2. CDR1 and CDR2 from the germline V gene are SGHTA and FQGNSA. V shed 5 bases and J 3 bases; nucleotides not matched to a gene: 7. The CDR3 is 17 residues long.

J is TRBJ1-1 and V is TRBV5-1; D gene ambiguous. The V gene lost 6 bases and the J gene lost 1 base, with 13 bases spanning the gap. Germline lookup yields CDR1 SGHRS and CDR2 YFSETQ. The CDR3 consists of 14 residues. The CDR3 coding sequence is TGCGCCAGCAATCCCTACTCCGGGAACACTGAAGCTTTCTTT. Protein product: CASNPYSGNTEAFF.

The CDR3 reads CASSVMTGLNTEAFF. The CDR3 bases are TGTGCCAGCAGCGTAATGACAGGGTTGAACACTGAAGCTTTCTTT. The chain links TRBV9 to TRBJ1-1; TRBD1 matches at 7 bases. The CDR3 sequence is 15 residues long. The junction had 3 bases not matched to a gene; V was cut back by 1 base and J by 0 bases. Germline values: CDR1 SGDLS, CDR2 YYNGEE.

This clone was picked up one time. The chain combines TRBV27 with TRBJ1-1; no reliable D call. In germline, CDR1 is MNHEY, CDR2 SMNVEV (reference sequence). Deletions cut 3 bases from V and 4 bases from J, with 9 bases between. This CDR3 is 13 amino acids long. Written as DNA, the CDR3 is TGTGCCAGCAGTTTTTGGGGAGGCACTGAAGCTTTCTTT. Translated: CASSFWGGTEAFF.

The J gene is TRBJ2-7, the V gene TRBV5-1; 8 bases map to TRBD2. The CDR3 consists of 14 residues. V lost 4 bases, J lost 4 bases, and 7 bases stayed unmatched. Germline loops: CDR1 SGHRS, CDR2 YFSETQ. The CDR3 reads CASSLGGDQYEQYF. CDR3 nucleotides: TGCGCCAGCAGCCTCGGGGGGGATCAATACGAGCAGTACTTC.

A single count supports this clone. The V gene is TRBV7-2, the J gene TRBJ1-2, with D perhaps matching TRBD1 (5 bases). The V gene lost 5 bases and the J gene lost 10 bases, with 17 bases spanning the gap. The CDR3 length is 13 residues. CDR1 is SGHTA, CDR2 FQGNSA, per germline. In DNA, the CDR3 is TGTGCCAGCAGCCCCCGTGAGGGGAGGCCCTACACCTTC. Protein: CASSPREGRPYTF.

In this sample, this clone turned up once. The chain combines TRBV2 with TRBJ1-4, with D possibly being TRBD1 (6 bases). Trimming left V 5 bases short and J 6 bases short, with 16 bases between. The CDR3 loop spans 15 amino acids. Germline CDR1 reads SNHLY; CDR2 reads FYNNEI. In nucleotides, the CDR3 is TGTGCCAGCAGTAGTCGTGTACAGGGAGATGAAAAACTGTTTTTT. This codes for CASSSRVQGDEKLFF.

This clone is a singleton in its sample. V gene TRBV5-5 combines with J gene TRBJ2-5, with TRBD2 identical over 8 bases. The CDR3 extends over 15 amino acids. Germline V gene sequence: CDR1 SGHKS, CDR2 YYEKEE (reference sequence). Trimming cost V 0 bases and J 7 bases; bases outside gene matches: 8. CDR3 loop: CASSLEGLGYGTQYF. CDR3 bases: TGTGCCAGCAGCTTGGAGGGACTAGGTTATGGGACCCAGTACTTC.

The J gene is TRBJ1-5, the V gene TRBV5-6, with 8 bases fitting TRBD1. The CDR3 covers 16 residues. Germline CDR1 SGHDT, CDR2 YYEEEE. V lost 4 bases, J lost 1 base, and 7 bases stayed unmatched. The CDR3 reads CASSHNRGLSNQPQHF. In DNA, the CDR3 is TGTGCCAGCAGCCATAACAGGGGGTTAAGCAATCAGCCCCAGCATTTT.

This clone has a handful of counts. The V call is TRBV5-4, the J call TRBJ1-2, with a possible D match to TRBD1 (6 bases). Between the trimmed V and J ends, which lost 0 bases and 2 bases, there was a span of 8 bases. CDR1 and CDR2 from the germline V gene are SGHNT and YYREEE (reference sequence). This CDR3 has 14 amino acids. CDR3 in DNA: TGTGCCAGCAGCTTGGAAGACAGGAACTATGGCTACACCTTC. It encodes CASSLEDRNYGYTF.

This rearrangement joins TRBV7-2 to TRBJ1-2; TRBD1 might be the D (6 bases). Trimming shortened V by 6 bases and J by 6 bases, and 14 bases separated the two germline ends. The V gene's germline CDR1 is SGHTA and CDR2 FQGNSA. This CDR3 region has 13 residues. CDR3 coding DNA: TGTGCCAGCAGGGCAGGGGATCCGGATGGCTACACCTTC. Translating gives CASRAGDPDGYTF.